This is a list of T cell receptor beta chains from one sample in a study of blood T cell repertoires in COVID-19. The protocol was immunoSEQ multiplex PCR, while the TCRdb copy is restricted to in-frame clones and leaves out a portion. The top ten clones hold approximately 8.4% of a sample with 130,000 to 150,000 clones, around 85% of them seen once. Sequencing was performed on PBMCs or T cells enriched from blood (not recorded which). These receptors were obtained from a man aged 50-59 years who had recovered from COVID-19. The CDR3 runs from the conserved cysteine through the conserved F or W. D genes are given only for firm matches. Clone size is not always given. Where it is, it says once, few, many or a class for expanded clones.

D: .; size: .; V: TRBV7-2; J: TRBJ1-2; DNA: TGTGCCAGCAGCTTCGGAGATGGCTACACCTTC; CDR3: CASSFGDGYTF
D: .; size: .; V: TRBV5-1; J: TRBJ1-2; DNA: TGCGCCAGCAGCTTTAACCGCGGGCCAGAACCCTACACCTTC; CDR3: CASSFNRGPEPYTF
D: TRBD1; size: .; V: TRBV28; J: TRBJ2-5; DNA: TGTGCCAGCAGTACGGACAGGGGAGGGGAGACCCAGTACTTC; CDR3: CASSTDRGGETQYF
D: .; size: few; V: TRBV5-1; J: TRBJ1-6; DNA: TGCGCCAGCAGCTTGGCCGGGAATTCACCCCTCCACTTT; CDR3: CASSLAGNSPLHF
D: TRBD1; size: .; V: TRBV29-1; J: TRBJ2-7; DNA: TGCAGCGCGCTCGGGACAGGGGACGAGCAGTACTTC; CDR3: CSALGTGDEQYF
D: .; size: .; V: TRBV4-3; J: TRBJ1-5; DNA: TGCGCCAGCAGCCAAGACAGGTTAGGCAATCAGCCCCAGCATTTT; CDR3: CASSQDRLGNQPQHF
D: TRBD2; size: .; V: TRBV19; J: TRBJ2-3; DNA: TGTGCCAGTAGTATCCTGGGACTAGCGGGGGGGGCACGGAGCACAGATACGCAGTATTTT; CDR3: CASSILGLAGGARSTDTQYF
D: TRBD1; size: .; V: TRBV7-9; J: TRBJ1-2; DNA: TGTGCCAGCAGCACAGGGGACGGTAACTATGGCTACACCTTC; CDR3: CASSTGDGNYGYTF
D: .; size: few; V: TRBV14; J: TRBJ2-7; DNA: TGTGCCAGCAGCCACCCAGGGTCCTACGAGCAGTACTTC; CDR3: CASSHPGSYEQYF
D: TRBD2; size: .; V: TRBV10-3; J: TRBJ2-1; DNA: TGTGCCGTGCGGGGGAGCTCCTACAATGAGCAGTTCTTC; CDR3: CAVRGSSYNEQFF
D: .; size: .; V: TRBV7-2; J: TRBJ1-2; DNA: TGTGCCAGCAGCGTCGCGGGGGGGGCAATGCTCTATGGCTACACCTTC; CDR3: CASSVAGGAMLYGYTF
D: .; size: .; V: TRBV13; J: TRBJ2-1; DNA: TGTGCCAGCAGTTTGGGCTTGGGGGGAAGGGAGCAGTTCTTC; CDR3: CASSLGLGGREQFF
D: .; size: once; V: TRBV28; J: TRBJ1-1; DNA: TGTGCCAGCAGTTTCGCAGGGGTTACTGAAGCTTTCTTT; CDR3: CASSFAGVTEAFF